This T cell receptor beta chain was recorded in a study of response to subunit inactivated influenza vaccine. This clonotype was seen a few times. TCRdb ran MiXCR on the RT-PCR reads and lists one entry per CDR3 protein. The sample lists about 620,000 distinct CDR3 sequences, around 11% occurring once. The ends were cut back, 1 base at V and 2 bases at J, with 20 bases in the middle. Germline V CDR1 and CDR2: SGHVS, FNYEAQ. The CDR3 sequence is 18 residues long. The sample was also linked to a second study, of T cells expressing NK-cell markers. Turning to that study: TCR beta cDNA was made by 5'RACE template switching with UMIs.

This material consisted of PBMCs from blood, taken on the day of vaccination. The rearrangement uses TRBV7-6 and TRBJ1-1, with D tentatively TRBD1 (6 bases). The source of this sequence is a man aged 50 or older who received an inactivated influenza vaccine. In nucleotides, the CDR3 is TGTGCCAGCAGCTTAGAATGGACAGTAAAGGGGGTAAACACTGAAGCTTTCTTT. Its translation is CASSLEWTVKGVNTEAFF.